Shown below are 32 T cell receptor beta chains from a single sample sequenced in a study of spatial heterogeneity in lung cancer. TCRdb passed the 5' RACE reads through MiXCR, listing each CDR3 protein once. The sample records about 45,000 distinct CDR3 sequences, approximately 7% being singletons. As for time point: sample taken at primary tumor resection. TCRs were sequenced from unsorted whole RNA of tumor, nontumor lung or PBMC. Specimen: PBMCs, collected at surgery. These receptors all come from a female donor with early-stage non-small cell lung cancer.

This clonotype came up many times. The gene calls are TRBV7-9 and TRBJ1-6; tentatively, D is TRBD1 (5 bases). From germline, CDR1 is SEHNR and CDR2 FQNEAQ (reference sequence). With 0 bases removed from V and 9 bases from J, the gap between germline ends came to 15 bases. This CDR3 region has 16 residues. Written as DNA, the CDR3 is TGTGCCAGCAGCTTAGCGGCCGGGACGGGAGGTTCACCCCTCCACTTT. Its protein is CASSLAAGTGGSPLHF.

This chain links TRBV7-8 with TRBJ1-1; D remains unclear. Trimming cost V 7 bases and J 5 bases, with 8 bases left between them. CDR3 length equals 11 residues. Germline CDR1 SGHVS, CDR2 FQNEAQ. Here the CDR3 DNA reads TGTGCCAGCACGACCCCGACTGAAGCTTTCTTT. Protein sequence: CASTTPTEAFF.

This clonotype has more than one count but fewer than ten. The gene calls are TRBV30 and TRBJ2-3, with D possibly being TRBD2 (6 bases). The germline CDR1 and CDR2 sequences are GTSNPN and SVGIG (reference sequence). CDR3 size: 15 residues. Trimming took 7 bases from V and 2 from J, leaving 19 bases between them. CDR3 residues: CAYRDSPSYTDTQYF. In DNA, the CDR3 is TGTGCCTACCGGGACTCGCCTTCCTACACAGATACGCAGTATTTT.

The rearrangement joins TRBV12-3 or TRBV12-4 to TRBJ2-1, with TRBD1 matching 12 bases. The length of the CDR3 is 16 residues. The V and J ends lost 5 bases and 10 bases, in that order; junction bases with no gene match: 12. The CDR3 coding sequence is TGTGCCAGCAGTGCCAATCTCGGGACAGGGGGCGGGGAGCAGTTCTTC. Its protein product is CASSANLGTGGGEQFF.

The chain is built from TRBV7-2 and TRBJ2-4; possibly TRBD1 for D (6 bases). This CDR3 has 14 residues. Germline loops: CDR1 SGHTA, CDR2 FQGNSA. V was clipped by 5 bases and J by 8 bases, with 16 bases between them. DNA of the CDR3: TGTGCCAGCAGCATAACAGGGTTGACGGACATTCAGTACTTC. Translation: CASSITGLTDIQYF.

This clonotype occurred many times. The genes are TRBV5-1 and TRBJ2-1, with no clear D. V lost 0 bases, J lost 9 bases, and 13 bases lay in between. The CDR3 totals 14 residues. CDR1 and CDR2 from the germline V gene are SGHRS and YFSETQ. The CDR3 is CASSLADLRIEQFF. The CDR3 DNA reads as TGCGCCAGCAGCTTGGCCGATCTCAGGATTGAGCAGTTCTTC.

This clonotype was counted ten times or more. The chain recombines TRBV6-5 with TRBJ1-1; TRBD1 agrees at 10 bases. Germline lookup yields CDR1 MNHEY and CDR2 SVGAGI. The trim removed 0 bases at V and 5 bases at J, leaving 3 bases unmatched. The CDR3 runs to 15 residues. CDR3 in DNA: TGTGCCAGCAGTTACTCGACAGGGGGCGAGACTGAAGCTTTCTTT. Translated: CASSYSTGGETEAFF.

The chain couples TRBV6-2 or TRBV6-3 to TRBJ1-1; unclear D gene. The V gene lost 2 bases and the J gene lost 4 bases, with 8 bases spanning the gap. Germline values: CDR1 MNHEY, CDR2 SVGEGT. This CDR3 region has 13 residues. CDR3 bases: TGTGCCAGCAGTTACACCACCCCCACTGAAGCTTTCTTT. Its translation: CASSYTTPTEAFF.

The chain links TRBV2 to TRBJ1-1, with TRBD1 identical over 8 bases. CDR3 length: 14 residues. The germline V gene has CDR1 SNHLY and CDR2 FYNNEI. Trimming took 10 bases from V and 1 from J; bases not matched to a gene: 8. The DNA of the CDR3 is TGTGCCACCCAGACAGGGGCCACGAACACTGAAGCTTTCTTT. Translation: CATQTGATNTEAFF.

This chain links TRBV24-1 with TRBJ2-5, with 11 bases lining up with TRBD1. The CDR3 is 18 amino acids. Germline loops: CDR1 KGHDR, CDR2 SFDVKD. Unmatched junction bases numbered 14, after V lost 4 bases and J lost 5 bases. CDR3 nucleotide sequence: TGTGCCACCAGTGACCCCCTGGCCGGGACAGGGGGAAGCGAGACCCAGTACTTC. This sequence encodes CATSDPLAGTGGSETQYF.

At least ten counts were recorded for this clonotype. This chain links TRBV24-1 with TRBJ2-1, with 10 positions matching TRBD2. CDR1 is KGHDR and CDR2 is SFDVKD in the germline V gene. V was pared by 4 bases and J by 13 bases, with 6 bases of the junction left unmatched. This CDR3 contains 13 residues. This CDR3 is CATSDAIAGGQFF. The CDR3 nucleotides read TGTGCCACCAGTGACGCTATAGCGGGGGGTCAGTTCTTC.

In this sample, this clonotype turned up a few times. The chain joins TRBV11-2 to TRBJ2-7, with TRBD1 identical over 9 bases. Germline CDR1 is SGHAT and CDR2 is FQNNGV. V lost 5 bases, J lost 5 bases, and 13 bases stayed unmatched. The CDR3 has 16 amino acids. The CDR3: CASSVTGGLLGNEQYF. As DNA, the CDR3 is TGTGCCAGCAGCGTGACAGGGGGGTTGTTAGGTAACGAGCAGTACTTC.

This clonotype was detected many times. The chain uses TRBV9 and TRBJ2-1; either TRBD1 or TRBD2 may fit D (5 bases each). Deletions cut 4 bases from V and 6 bases from J, with 14 bases between. The CDR3 length is 14 residues. Germline assignment: CDR1 SGDLS and CDR2 YYNGEE. CDR3 DNA sequence: TGTGCCAGCAGCTCGGGGCTGACCCCCAATGAGCAGTTCTTC. It is translated as CASSSGLTPNEQFF.

The V gene is TRBV6-5, the J gene TRBJ2-7; 9 bases match TRBD2. V lost 5 bases, J lost 5 bases, and 7 bases stayed unmatched. CDR3 size: 14 residues. Germline assignment: CDR1 MNHEY and CDR2 SVGAGI. CDR3 protein: CASSPLWTSDEQYF. DNA for the CDR3: TGTGCCAGCAGTCCCTTATGGACTAGCGACGAGCAGTACTTC.

The J gene is TRBJ2-2, the V gene TRBV2; 10 bases are shared with TRBD1. The CDR3 is 14 amino acids. Trimming took 6 bases from V and 6 from J; bases not matched to a gene: 4. CDR1 and CDR2 from the germline V gene are SNHLY and FYNNEI. DNA of the CDR3: TGTGCCAGCAGGCCCGGGACAGGGGCCGGGGAGCTGTTTTTT. This encodes CASRPGTGAGELFF. The full variable domain, with the rest looked up from reference TRBV2 and TRBJ2-2, is EPEVTQTPSHQVTQMGQEVILRCVPISNHLYFYWYRQILGQKVEFLVSFYNNEISEKSEIFDDQFSVERPDGSNFTLKIRSTKLEDSAMYFCASRPGTGAGELFFGEGSRLTVL.

The chain recombines TRBV11-2 with TRBJ2-3; TRBD1 matches at 8 bases. The length of the CDR3 is 17 residues. The germline V gene encodes CDR1 SGHAT and CDR2 FQNNGV. Germline trimming cut 0 bases from V and 6 bases from J; bases unmatched to any gene: 11. The CDR3 nucleotides read TGTGCCAGCAGCTTAGAGAGGGGCAGGGGGCGCTGGGATACGCAGTATTTT. The encoded protein is CASSLERGRGRWDTQYF.

This clonotype was picked up many times. The J gene is TRBJ1-3, the V gene TRBV7-8; TRBD1 is a possible D gene (5 bases). This CDR3 spans 17 amino acids. V lost 5 bases and J 3 bases, leaving 20 bases between the germline ends. Germline V gives CDR1 SGHVS, CDR2 FQNEAQ. CDR3 region: CASSPVGPGRVGNTIYF. DNA for the CDR3: TGTGCCAGCAGCCCCGTCGGCCCGGGGCGAGTTGGAAACACCATATATTTT. Variable domain in full (rest from reference TRBV7-8 and TRBJ1-3): GAGVSQSPRYKVAKRGQDVALRCDPISGHVSLFWYQQALGQGPEFLTYFQNEAQLDKSGLPSDRFFAERPEGSVSTLKIQRTQQEDSAVYLCASSPVGPGRVGNTIYFGEGSWLTVV.

V gene TRBV3-1 combines with J gene TRBJ2-7; D possibly uses TRBD1 or TRBD2 (5 bases each). The germline V gene encodes CDR1 LGHDT and CDR2 YNNKEL (reference sequence). The CDR3 spans 15 residues. Trimming removed 5 bases at V and 3 bases at J, with 17 bases between. As DNA, the CDR3 is TGTGCCAGCAGCTCTCACGGAGTGGGGGACTACGAGCAGTACTTC. Encoded protein: CASSSHGVGDYEQYF.

In this sample, this clonotype turned up a few times. The chain uses TRBV7-2 and TRBJ1-1, with TRBD1 matching 7 bases. Germline V CDR1 and CDR2: SGHTA, FQGNSA. V was clipped by 5 bases and J by 5 bases; unmatched bases: 8. This CDR3 is built from 14 residues. The chain's CDR3 is CASSGLQGRTEAFF. CDR3 coding DNA: TGTGCCAGCAGCGGTTTACAGGGGCGGACTGAAGCTTTCTTT. The variable domain in full, completed from reference TRBV7-2 and TRBJ1-1, reads GAGVSQSPSNKVTEKGKDVELRCDPISGHTALYWYRQSLGQGLEFLIYFQGNSAPDKSGLPSDRFSAERTGGSVSTLTIQRTQQEDSAVYLCASSGLQGRTEAFFGQGTRLTVV.

The V gene is TRBV20-1, the J gene TRBJ2-7, with 7 bases fitting TRBD1. CDR1 and CDR2 from the germline V gene are DFQATT and SNEGSKA (reference sequence). The CDR3 is 15 amino acids. Trimming removed 3 bases from V and 2 bases from J; junction bases left unmatched: 10. CDR3: CSARTTGATTYEQYF. CDR3 DNA sequence: TGCAGTGCTAGGACTACAGGGGCTACGACCTACGAGCAGTACTTC.

In its sample, this clonotype was seen many times. Mismatch with germline at one junction end may stem from a read error. The chain joins TRBV14 to TRBJ2-5, with a possible D match to TRBD1 (6 bases). CDR1 is SGHDN and CDR2 is FVKESK in the germline V gene. The CDR3 is 13 residues long. DNA for the CDR3: TGTGCCAGCAGCCAAGCAGGGACAACCCACCAAAAATTC. Translating it yields CASSQAGTTHQKF.

This clonotype was seen many times. V is TRBV28 and J is TRBJ2-3; D possibly corresponds to TRBD1 (6 bases). V lost 3 bases to trimming and J lost 3 bases, with 13 bases between them. This CDR3 comprises 15 residues. Germline CDR1 MDHEN, CDR2 SYDVKM. CDR3 residues: CASSFVRGGTDTQYF. In DNA, the CDR3 is TGTGCCAGCAGTTTCGTAAGAGGGGGAACAGATACGCAGTATTTT.

The rearrangement links TRBV5-1 to TRBJ2-3; tentatively, D is TRBD1 (6 bases). The CDR3 covers 20 residues. V dropped 0 bases and J dropped 8 bases, with 31 bases sitting between them. From germline, CDR1 is SGHRS and CDR2 YFSETQ. CDR3 DNA sequence: TGCGCCAGCAGCTTGGCCACAGGGAGTTCGTTTTCCGACTCACTTAGTACGCAGTATTTT. As protein: CASSLATGSSFSDSLSTQYF.

This clonotype was detected many times. The rearrangement joins TRBV10-1 to TRBJ1-1; the D is unclear. The germline V gene has CDR1 WNHNN and CDR2 SYGVQD (reference sequence). The ends were cut back, 7 bases at V and 4 bases at J, with 16 bases in the middle. The CDR3 is 14 residues long. CDR3 protein: CASKASPGGTEAFF. CDR3 sequence (DNA): TGCGCCAGCAAAGCGTCGCCCGGCGGCACTGAAGCTTTCTTT.

There are many counts of this clonotype. The gene calls are TRBV6-5 and TRBJ1-6, with 7 bases lining up with TRBD1. The germline CDR1 and CDR2 sequences are MNHEY and SVGAGI. The ends lost 6 bases at V and 12 bases at J; junction bases unmatched: 5. The CDR3 totals 12 residues. The CDR3 region is CASRLGTEPLHF. The CDR3 DNA reads TGTGCCAGCAGGCTTGGGACAGAACCCCTCCACTTT.

This clonotype was picked up many times. The CDR3 DNA sequence: TGCGCCAGCAGCTTGGCAGCAGCAGAGACCCAGTACTTC. Translated, it gives CASSLAAAETQYF. The V call is TRBV5-1, the J call TRBJ2-5; D ambiguous. V shed 0 bases and J shed 4 bases, with 7 bases lying between them. The CDR3 runs 13 residues. Per germline, CDR1 SGHRS and CDR2 YFSETQ.

This clonotype has just a few counts. The V call is TRBV5-5, the J call TRBJ2-2, with D perhaps TRBD1 (6 bases). Looked up from germline, CDR1 is SGHKS and CDR2 is YYEKEE (reference sequence). V gave up 3 bases and J gave up 1 base, with 10 bases separating them. The CDR3 is made up of 15 amino acids. CDR3 DNA sequence: TGTGCCAGCAGCTGGATGACAGGGAACACCGGGGAGCTGTTTTTT. Protein product: CASSWMTGNTGELFF.

Note on this clonotype: Being one base from a much bigger clone, this may be a read error. V usage is TRBV3-1 and J usage is TRBJ1-1; no definite D call. The CDR3 totals 13 residues. Germline CDR1 LGHDT, CDR2 YNNKEL (reference sequence). Trimming cost V 4 bases and J 7 bases, with 13 bases left between them. The CDR3 coding sequence is TGTGCCAGCAGCCTCCGAATGGGAATTGAAGCTTTCTTT. Its translation: CASSLRMGIEAFF.

This clonotype has a count of ten or more. CDR3 DNA: TGCAGCGGAGACAGGGGCACAGATACGCAGTATTTT. Translation gives CSGDRGTDTQYF. V is TRBV29-1 and J is TRBJ2-3; 7 positions agree with TRBD1. The CDR3 runs 12 residues. Germline loops: CDR1 SQVTM, CDR2 ANQGSEA. V trimming: 7 bases; J trimming: 1 base; junction bases outside the gene matches: 2.

This clonotype was seen repeatedly, ten times or more. V gene TRBV2 combines with J gene TRBJ1-1; TRBD1 is a possible D gene (6 bases). V lost 7 bases to trimming and J lost 3 bases, with 15 bases between them. CDR3 length: 14 amino acids. Germline loops: CDR1 SNHLY, CDR2 FYNNEI. In DNA form, the CDR3 reads TGTGCCAGCACCGAAGGGGGGATAGACACTGAAGCTTTCTTT. This gives the protein CASTEGGIDTEAFF.

This clonotype was counted ten times or more. DNA for the CDR3: TGTGCCAGCAGTTACTCGCGAAAGCCATGGGGCACAGATACGCAGTATTTT. Amino acids: CASSYSRKPWGTDTQYF. The J gene is TRBJ2-3, the V gene TRBV6-5; D remains ambiguous. The V and J ends lost 0 bases and 1 base respectively, with 14 bases between them. CDR1 is MNHEY and CDR2 is SVGAGI in the germline V gene. The CDR3 runs 17 residues.

This clonotype was seen at least ten times. Germline is not matched at one junction end, which may reflect a read error. The chain is built from TRBV6-2 or TRBV6-3 and TRBJ2-1, with D unresolved. Germline V CDR1 and CDR2: MNHEY, SVGEGT. The CDR3 consists of 14 residues. CDR3 sequence (DNA): TGTGCCAGCAGTTCCCCCAGCATAAACAATGAGGATCTCTTC. Protein product: CASSSPSINNEDLF.